The 31 T cell receptor beta chains reported below all come from one sample, sequenced in a study of spatial heterogeneity in lung cancer. The study, taken as a whole, reports: One measure, the expanded intratumoral alpha and beta TCR count, tracked tumor mutation counts.

TCRdb recomputed calls from the 5' RACE reads with MiXCR, one row per CDR3 protein. The sample holds around 95,000 distinct CDR3 sequences, about 4.6% seen once. The time point is: sample taken at primary tumor resection. No antigen has been identified for these receptors. Source: lung tumor tissue, taken at surgery. The receptor source for this set is a male donor with early-stage non-small cell lung cancer.

This clonotype was observed at least ten times. V usage is TRBV20-1 and J usage is TRBJ2-3, with D perhaps TRBD2 (6 bases). Germline V gene data show CDR1 as DFQATT and CDR2 as SNEGSKA (reference sequence). CDR3 length: 12 residues. V was clipped by 6 bases and J by 4 bases, with 11 bases between them. The CDR3: CSAVWRADTQYF. The CDR3 nucleotides are TGCAGTGCGGTCTGGAGGGCAGATACGCAGTATTTT.

This clonotype came up many times. This sequence joins TRBV20-1 and TRBJ1-1; D gene unclear. Trimming took off 4 bases at V and 0 bases at J, with 30 bases between the two ends. In germline, CDR1 is DFQATT, CDR2 SNEGSKA (reference sequence). The CDR3 has 20 amino acids. This CDR3 reads CSATPAVTFYEDTMNTEAFF. In DNA, the CDR3 is TGCAGTGCTACCCCGGCAGTGACATTCTACGAAGATACAATGAACACTGAAGCTTTCTTT.

This clonotype was seen repeatedly, ten times or more. This chain uses TRBV5-1 with TRBJ2-5, with TRBD2 matching over 9 bases. Germline-derived CDR1 and CDR2 are SGHRS and YFSETQ. After removal of 4 bases from V and 5 bases from J, the junction contained 9 bases not matched to a gene. The CDR3 contains 15 residues. The CDR3 DNA is TGCGCCAGCAGCAGATGGACTAGCGCTAGGGAGACCCAGTACTTC. Translation: CASSRWTSARETQYF.

Ten or more counts support this clonotype. The J gene is TRBJ2-3, the V gene TRBV20-1; 7 bases agree with TRBD2. CDR1 is DFQATT, CDR2 SNEGSKA, per germline (reference sequence). Trimming cost V 3 bases and J 2 bases; bases outside gene matches: 5. The CDR3 is 14 residues long. CDR3 sequence reads: CSASPLAATDTQYF. The CDR3 coding sequence is TGCAGTGCTAGCCCCCTAGCGGCCACAGATACGCAGTATTTT.

This clonotype has at least ten counts. The CDR3: CSAGHRETQYF. In DNA form, the CDR3 reads TGCAGTGCTGGGCATCGGGAAACGCAGTATTTT. The rearrangement uses TRBV20-1 and TRBJ2-3; D possibly corresponds to TRBD2 (5 bases). The CDR3 runs to 11 residues. Germline-derived CDR1 and CDR2 are DFQATT and SNEGSKA (reference sequence). Trimming cost V 5 bases and J 9 bases, with 12 bases left between them.

This clonotype occurred many times. The chain uses TRBV11-2 and TRBJ2-1; D gene unclear. The length of the CDR3 is 12 residues. Germline CDR1 reads SGHAT; CDR2 reads FQNNGV. The V and J ends lost 3 bases and 9 bases respectively, with 9 bases between them. The chain's CDR3 is CASSLSIGEQFF. The CDR3 DNA is TGTGCCAGCAGCTTGTCGATCGGTGAGCAGTTCTTC.

This clonotype was recorded many times. The chain links TRBV27 to TRBJ2-1; 8 bases are shared with TRBD2. Germline CDR1 MNHEY, CDR2 SMNVEV (reference sequence). J lost 8 bases, V lost 5 bases, and 11 bases had no gene match. CDR3 length equals 15 residues. CDR3 DNA: TGTGCCAGCAGTGCCTGGGGTAGCGGGACCCATGAGCAGTTCTTC. This codes for CASSAWGSGTHEQFF.

In its sample, this clonotype was seen many times. The chain recombines TRBV20-1 with TRBJ1-1; D remains ambiguous. The V gene's germline CDR1 is DFQATT and CDR2 SNEGSKA (reference sequence). Trimming shortened V by 0 bases and J by 11 bases, and 10 bases separated the two germline ends. The CDR3 contains 11 residues. CDR3 DNA: TGCAGTGCTAGAGAGGCTCTCGGGGCTTTCTTT. Its translation is CSAREALGAFF.

This clonotype showed up just a few times. This chain uses TRBV2 with TRBJ2-7; 7 positions match TRBD2. Losses at the gene ends were 8 bases for V and 2 bases for J; bases not matched to a gene: 6. Germline V lookup: CDR1 SNHLY, CDR2 FYNNEI. The CDR3 length is 13 residues. Written as DNA, the CDR3 is TGTGCCAGCGGGAGGGACGCCGCCTACGAGCAGTACTTC. Translating gives CASGRDAAYEQYF.

This clonotype was recorded at least ten times. The chain carries TRBV6-1 and TRBJ2-2, with 9 bases identical to TRBD1. This CDR3 is built from 16 residues. J gave up 5 bases and V 7 bases, and 11 bases lay outside the gene matches. In germline, CDR1 is MNHNS, CDR2 SASEGT. The CDR3 spells CASKKPGTGSTGELFF. Here the CDR3 DNA reads TGTGCCAGCAAAAAACCCGGGACAGGGTCTACCGGGGAGCTGTTTTTT.

This clonotype has ten or more counts. The J gene is TRBJ2-5, the V gene TRBV5-1; D possibly matches TRBD1 or TRBD2 (5 bases each). The V end was cut by 1 base, the J end by 1 base, with 11 bases between. Germline V gene lookup returns CDR1 SGHRS and CDR2 YFSETQ. The CDR3 contains 15 residues. CDR3 sequence: CASSLFLGTQETQYF. The DNA for the CDR3 is TGCGCCAGCAGCTTGTTTTTGGGGACCCAAGAGACCCAGTACTTC.

This clonotype was observed at least ten times. The chain combines TRBV7-9 with TRBJ2-5; D may be TRBD1 or TRBD2 (5 bases each). The CDR3 contains 15 residues. The V gene's germline CDR1 is SEHNR and CDR2 FQNEAQ (reference sequence). Trimming removed 3 bases at V and 4 bases at J, with 15 bases between. This chain's CDR3 is CASSFGGSPRETQYF. In DNA form, the CDR3 reads TGTGCCAGCAGCTTTGGGGGATCCCCGAGAGAGACCCAGTACTTC.

The table lists this clonotype with many counts. The V call is TRBV2, the J call TRBJ2-1; D is uncertain. The CDR3 is 14 amino acids. The germline CDR1 and CDR2 sequences are SNHLY and FYNNEI. Between the trimmed V and J ends, which lost 10 bases and 4 bases, there was a span of 17 bases. CDR3 sequence (DNA): TGTGCCACCGCGCGTATGACGGTATACAATGAGCAGTTCTTC. As protein: CATARMTVYNEQFF.

This clonotype was detected many times. The chain carries TRBV12-3 or TRBV12-4 and TRBJ2-7; no clear D. The closer fit of TRBJ2-1 to the DNA end suggests the J call may be wrong. The CDR3 length is 11 residues. CDR3 coding DNA: TGTGCCAGCAGCCGTGGGGTCCGACAGTTCTTC. It translates to CASSRGVRQFF.

This clonotype was detected many times. V usage is TRBV20-1 and J usage is TRBJ1-1; 8 bases align to TRBD1. Germline-derived CDR1 and CDR2 are DFQATT and SNEGSKA (reference sequence). The CDR3 has 14 amino acids. The J segment lost 1 base and the V segment lost 6 bases, leaving 7 bases of the junction unmatched. CDR3 region: CSAGDRRKNTEAFF. DNA of the CDR3: TGCAGTGCGGGGGACAGGCGAAAGAACACTGAAGCTTTCTTT.

This clonotype was recorded at least ten times. This chain uses TRBV25-1 with TRBJ2-2; 7 nucleotides match TRBD2. CDR3 size: 17 residues. Germline CDR1 reads MGHDK; CDR2 reads SYGVNS. V was clipped by 1 base and J by 2 bases; unmatched bases: 7. CDR3 nucleotide sequence: TGTGCCAGCAGTGAATTGTTGTCTAGCGGAAACACCGGGGAGCTGTTTTTT. Translated, it gives CASSELLSSGNTGELFF.

As DNA, the CDR3 is TGCGCCAGCAGCCCGGGCCCACAGGGGACGAACACTGAAGCTTTCTTT. Translating it yields CASSPGPQGTNTEAFF. The chain uses TRBV4-1 and TRBJ1-1; 7 bases agree with TRBD1. Germline V gene data show CDR1 as MGHRA and CDR2 as YSYEKL. This CDR3 comprises 16 residues. Trimming took 4 bases from V and 1 from J; bases not matched to a gene: 9.

In this sample, this clonotype turned up many times. DNA of the CDR3: TGCGCCAGCAGTGATTCCGGACTAGCGGGAGCCGATACGCAGTATTTT. Encoded protein: CASSDSGLAGADTQYF. V and J are TRBV10-2 and TRBJ2-3, with 13 bases that match TRBD2. Germline CDR1 reads WSHSY; CDR2 reads SAAADI. Unmatched junction bases numbered 6, after V lost 3 bases and J lost 6 bases. The CDR3 extends over 16 amino acids.

This clonotype was found many times. This sequence joins TRBV7-9 and TRBJ2-2; the match to TRBD1 covers 10 bases. Germline V CDR1 and CDR2: SEHNR, FQNEAQ (reference sequence). CDR3 length: 20 amino acids. J was trimmed by 6 bases and V by 0 bases; bases with no gene match: 16. CDR3 loop: CASSLAPGTGDISDAGELFF. Here the CDR3 DNA reads TGTGCCAGCAGCTTAGCTCCCGGGACAGGGGATATTTCGGACGCCGGGGAGCTGTTTTTT.

This clonotype was counted between two and nine times. V usage is TRBV5-1 and J usage is TRBJ1-5; 7 bases are shared with TRBD1. This CDR3 is built from 16 residues. With V trimmed by 0 bases and J by 2 bases, 5 bases remained unmatched. Germline CDR1 and CDR2: SGHRS and YFSETQ. The CDR3: CASSLEPGGGNQPQHF. CDR3 nucleotide sequence: TGCGCCAGCAGCTTGGAGCCAGGGGGAGGCAATCAGCCCCAGCATTTT.

Ten or more counts support this clonotype. V gene TRBV12-3 or TRBV12-4 combines with J gene TRBJ2-1, with TRBD2 identical over 11 bases. The V segment lost 7 bases and the J segment 8 bases; nucleotides outside the gene matches: 16. There are 17 residues in the CDR3. CDR3 coding DNA: TGTGCCAGCAACCCACAACTAGCGGGAGCGTCATCCGATGAGCAGTTCTTC. Translation gives CASNPQLAGASSDEQFF.

DNA of the CDR3: TGTGCCAGCAGCTTAGTCCTTGGGCAGCTGTTGGACATTCAGTACTTC. Amino acids: CASSLVLGQLLDIQYF. This chain connects TRBV7-9 to TRBJ2-4; D gene unclear. Germline assignment: CDR1 SEHNR and CDR2 FQNEAQ (reference sequence). CDR3 length: 16 amino acids. Trimming shortened V by 1 base and J by 8 bases, and 18 bases separated the two germline ends.

This clonotype was recorded at least ten times. The rearrangement links TRBV28 to TRBJ2-7; D is ambiguous. The V gene's germline CDR1 is MDHEN and CDR2 SYDVKM. V lost 4 bases and J lost 3, with 4 bases in between. CDR3 length equals 11 residues. CDR3 sequence reads: CASSYLYEQYF. The CDR3, as DNA: TGTGCCAGCAGTTACCTCTACGAGCAGTACTTC.

This clonotype was seen many times. The CDR3 spells CASSVDGDPGGNIQYF. DNA of the CDR3: TGTGCCAGCAGCGTAGATGGGGACCCCGGGGGAAACATTCAGTACTTC. The gene calls are TRBV9 and TRBJ2-4; possible D gene TRBD2, 6 bases. The CDR3 has 16 amino acids. Deletions cut 0 bases from V and 6 bases from J, with 16 bases between. Germline V CDR1 and CDR2: SGDLS, YYNGEE.

This clonotype was counted at least ten times. The rearrangement links TRBV28 to TRBJ1-2; D may be TRBD1 (5 bases). CDR1 MDHEN and CDR2 SYDVKM come from the germline V gene. Trimming removed 3 bases at V and 2 bases at J, with 10 bases between. The CDR3 extends over 14 amino acids. The CDR3 here is CASSFSAGNYGYTF. The CDR3 DNA reads TGTGCCAGCAGTTTTTCGGCAGGGAACTATGGCTACACCTTC.

DNA of the CDR3: TGTGCCAGCAAGGTAGCGAGCACAGATACGCAGTATTTT. It encodes CASKVASTDTQYF. The rearrangement links TRBV6-1 to TRBJ2-3; D is possibly TRBD2 (5 bases). V shed 7 bases and J shed 0 bases, with 8 bases lying between them. The germline V gene encodes CDR1 MNHNS and CDR2 SASEGT. The CDR3 spans 13 residues.

This clonotype was recorded at least ten times. The J gene is TRBJ1-4, the V gene TRBV3-1; no definite D call. The CDR3 totals 14 residues. Trimming removed 0 bases from V and 8 bases from J, with 10 bases in between. CDR1 LGHDT and CDR2 YNNKEL come from the germline V gene (reference sequence). The chain's CDR3 is CASSQDAGKEKLFF. Here the CDR3 DNA reads TGTGCCAGCAGCCAAGATGCTGGAAAAGAAAAACTGTTTTTT.

Ten or more counts support this clonotype. V usage is TRBV3-1 and J usage is TRBJ2-1, with 12 positions matching TRBD2. V was pared by 6 bases and J by 8 bases, with 5 bases of the junction left unmatched. Per the germline V gene, CDR1 is LGHDT and CDR2 is YNNKEL (reference sequence). The CDR3 has 14 residues. CDR3 in amino acids: CASRGTSGLDEQFF. CDR3 nucleotide sequence: TGTGCCAGCAGAGGGACTAGCGGGTTAGATGAGCAGTTCTTC.

The chain has TRBV12-3 or TRBV12-4 and TRBJ2-1; D perhaps matches TRBD2 (6 bases). The V gene lost 5 bases and the J gene lost 0 bases, with 17 bases spanning the gap. The CDR3 runs 17 residues. CDR3 amino acids: CASSPSREPSSYNEQFF. CDR3 nucleotide sequence: TGTGCCAGCAGTCCCTCGCGGGAACCGAGCTCCTACAATGAGCAGTTCTTC.

In its sample, this clonotype was seen many times. The chain recombines TRBV3-1 with TRBJ1-2; tentatively, D is TRBD1 (5 bases). V dropped 0 bases and J dropped 9 bases, with 17 bases sitting between them. Germline-derived CDR1 and CDR2 are LGHDT and YNNKEL (reference sequence). This CDR3 contains 15 residues. CDR3 bases: TGTGCCAGCAGCCAAGATACCGTGCGGAGGGGTAGCTACACCTTC. It translates to CASSQDTVRRGSYTF.

Ten or more counts support this clonotype. The chain employs TRBV10-2 and TRBJ2-3; D perhaps matches TRBD1 (6 bases). Germline V gives CDR1 WSHSY, CDR2 SAAADI. This CDR3 region has 14 residues. V was pared by 2 bases and J by 6 bases, with 12 bases between. CDR3 sequence reads: CASSEATGSDTQYF. The CDR3 DNA follows: TGCGCCAGCAGTGAGGCTACAGGGAGCGATACGCAGTATTTT.